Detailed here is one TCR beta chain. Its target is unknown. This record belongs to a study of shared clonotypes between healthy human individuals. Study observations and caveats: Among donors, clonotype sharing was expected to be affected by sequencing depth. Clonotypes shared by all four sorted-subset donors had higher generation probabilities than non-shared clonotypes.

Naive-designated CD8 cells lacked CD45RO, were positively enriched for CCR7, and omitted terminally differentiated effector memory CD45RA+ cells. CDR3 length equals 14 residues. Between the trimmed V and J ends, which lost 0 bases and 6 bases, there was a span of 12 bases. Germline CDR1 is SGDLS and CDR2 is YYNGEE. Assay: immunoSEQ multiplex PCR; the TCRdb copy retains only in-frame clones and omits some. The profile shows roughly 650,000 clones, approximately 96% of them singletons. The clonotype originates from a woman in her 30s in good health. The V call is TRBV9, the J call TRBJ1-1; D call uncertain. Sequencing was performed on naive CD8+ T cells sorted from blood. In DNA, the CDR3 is TGTGCCAGCAGCGTAGACGGAGGGAGCGCTGAAGCTTTCTTT. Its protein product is CASSVDGGSAEAFF.